This T cell receptor (beta chain) was observed in a study of blood T cell repertoires in COVID-19. Study-level information: PBMCs, B-cell-depleted T cells, or T cells provided the cDNA or gDNA that made up the material.

Repertoires were generated with immunoSEQ multiplex PCR, while TCRdb's copy carries only in-frame clones and drops some. The sample lists about 130,000 clones, about 70% occurring once. This CDR3 is built from 14 residues. Trimming took off 0 bases at V and 6 bases at J, with 9 bases between the two ends. Germline CDR1 reads SGHRS; CDR2 reads YFSETQ. The receptor was isolated from a man aged 80 or over with COVID-19, enrolled during active disease. Sequenced: peripheral blood. The chain combines TRBV5-1 with TRBJ2-2; possibly TRBD1 for D (6 bases). In DNA form, the CDR3 reads TGCGCCAGCAGCTTGGTAGGGGGTTCCGGGGAGCTGTTTTTT. Translation: CASSLVGGSGELFF.